This TCR beta chain was captured by sequencing in a study of technical replicates of blood from a handful of donors. Produced via immunoSEQ multiplex PCR; TCRdb's table is partial and in-frame only. The top ten hold more than 4.5% of the sample, which has roughly 65,000 clones, about 90% seen once. Per germline, CDR1 SGHAT and CDR2 FQNNGV. This CDR3 contains 17 residues. The ends were cut back, 6 bases at V and 1 base at J, with 19 bases in the middle. This chain connects TRBV11-2 to TRBJ2-1, with TRBD2 as a possible D gene (6 bases). What was sequenced was PBMCs. This sequence originates from a human donor in good health. Some clones in this sample may be carry-over from other donors' samples. CDR3 bases: TGTGCCAGCAGACGAGGGGTCCGCCGGGGGTCCTACAATGAGCAGTTCTTC. Its protein product is CASRRGVRRGSYNEQFF.